This TCR beta chain was found in a study of blood T cell repertoires in COVID-19. Sequencing was performed with immunoSEQ multiplex PCR; in TCRdb, only in-frame clones are kept and a portion is missing. Of some 55,000 clones listed, roughly nine tenths are singletons. V lost 6 bases and J lost 1, with 12 bases in between. Germline CDR1 reads ENHRY; CDR2 reads SYGVKD. CDR3 size: 14 residues. This chain links TRBV10-3 with TRBJ1-1; D is perhaps TRBD1 (5 bases). The clonotype originates from a woman in her thirties or forties with active COVID-19. Sequenced: peripheral blood. This chain's CDR3 is CAISEVTGNTEAFF. CDR3 coding DNA: TGTGCCATCAGCGAAGTTACAGGGAACACTGAAGCTTTCTTT.